This T cell receptor (beta chain) came from a study of OX40 agonist ivuxolimab in advanced cancers. The method was immunoSEQ multiplex PCR; TCRdb's version includes in-frame clones alone and lacks a portion of them. The table includes around 25,000 clones, 83% detected once. Germline V lookup: CDR1 SGHAT, CDR2 FQNNGV. The V gene end was trimmed by 3 bases and the J gene end by 2 bases; junction bases not matched to a gene: 1. This CDR3 has 15 residues. The chain links TRBV11-2 to TRBJ2-5, with 12 bases fitting TRBD2. Sequenced here: CD4+ or CD8+ T cells sorted from blood, sampled in a trial of the OX40 agonist ivuxolimab. The sequence was obtained from an adult with an advanced solid tumor such as melanoma, head and neck, liver or kidney cancer. DNA for the CDR3: TGTGCCAGCAGCTTTGGACTAGCGGGGCAAGAGACCCAGTACTTC. Translating it yields CASSFGLAGQETQYF.